The clone carrying this TCR beta chain appeared a few times. This entry is derived from a study of T-cell reconstitution after alpha-beta-depleted transplantation in children. Using unique molecular identifiers, the investigators prepared the TCRbeta library. TCRdb called the PCR reads again in MiXCR, with one record for every CDR3 protein. The sample has around 380,000 distinct CDR3 sequences; approximately 11% are singletons. The ends were cut back, 5 bases at V and 6 bases at J, with 21 bases in the middle. The CDR3 runs 15 residues. Germline assignment: CDR1 DFQATT and CDR2 SNEGSKA (reference sequence).

The chain has TRBV20-1 and TRBJ2-3; D might be TRBD2 (5 bases). This TCR was sampled from a human donor who donated a stem cell graft to a child with acute myeloid leukemia. This material consisted of PBMCs from the stem cell graft donor, taken from the stem cell graft. CDR3 loop: CSAEAVSGSLDTQYF. DNA for the CDR3: TGCAGTGCTGAAGCGGTCTCTGGGAGTCTCGATACGCAGTATTTT.